The clone carrying this T cell receptor (beta chain) was seen at least ten times. This entry belongs to a study of regulatory T cells in long-lasting Graves disease. Stated time point: newly diagnosed GD, antithyroid drugs for less than 3 months. PBMCs were the source of the RNA used for TCR sequencing. The CDR3 consists of 16 residues. Germline V gene lookup returns CDR1 MDHEN and CDR2 SYDVKM. The germline V and J ends were trimmed by 6 bases and 3 bases, with 21 bases remaining between them. Investigators prepared the TCR beta libraries by applying iRepertoire HTBI primers and Arm-PCR of CDR3 regions. TCRdb processed the multiplex PCR reads anew with MiXCR; each CDR3 protein has one entry. The sample holds about 540,000 distinct CDR3 sequences, 13% seen once. These data were also filed under a second study, of T cells in Graves' hyperthyroidism and ophthalmopathy.

J is TRBJ2-7 and V is TRBV28, with D perhaps assigned TRBD1 or TRBD2 (5 bases each). The TCR was taken from a man younger than 40 with Graves disease. The source was peripheral blood mononuclear cells (PBMCs), collected at new diagnosis, from a patient treated with antithyroid drugs. Here the CDR3 DNA reads TGTGCCAGCAGGGGAACAGGCGGGTCAAAAAACTACGAGCAGTACTTC. It yields the protein CASRGTGGSKNYEQYF. Drawing the rest from reference TRBV28 and TRBJ2-7, the complete variable domain is DVKVTQSSRYLVKRTGEKVFLECVQDMDHENMFWYRQDPGLGLRLIYFSYDVKMKEKGDIPEGYSVSREKKERFSLILESASTNQTSMYLCASRGTGGSKNYEQYFGPGTRLTVT.